These T cell receptor beta chains were read from a single sample in a study of OX40 agonist ivuxolimab in advanced cancers. Sequencing used immunoSEQ multiplex PCR; TCRdb keeps in-frame clones, though not all of them. The data hold fewer than 30,000 clones, with about nine tenths observed a single time. The sequencing used CD4+ or CD8+ T cells sorted from blood, collected in a trial of the OX40 agonist ivuxolimab. All receptors derive from an adult with an advanced solid tumor such as melanoma, head and neck, liver or kidney cancer. CDR3s leave out the opening cysteine and the closing phenylalanine or tryptophan. The order of the fields is D gene, J gene, V gene, CDR3 protein. D genes are given only for firm matches.

D gene: TRBD2
J gene: TRBJ2-6
V gene: TRBV7-9
CDR3 protein: ASSLAGSGANVLT

D gene: TRBD1
J gene: TRBJ2-7
V gene: TRBV9
CDR3 protein: ASSAPGQGIHEQY

D gene: -
J gene: TRBJ2-5
V gene: TRBV5-6
CDR3 protein: ASSFVGRQETQY

D gene: TRBD2
J gene: TRBJ2-7
V gene: TRBV11-2
CDR3 protein: ASSLSGGGSYEQY

D gene: -
J gene: TRBJ2-7
V gene: TRBV6-5
CDR3 protein: ASSPVGYEVYEQY

D gene: TRBD1
J gene: TRBJ2-5
V gene: TRBV4-1
CDR3 protein: ASSPAPGQQETQY

D gene: -
J gene: TRBJ1-1
V gene: TRBV5-5
CDR3 protein: ASSMHGTEAF

D gene: TRBD2
J gene: TRBJ2-3
V gene: TRBV5-8
CDR3 protein: ASSLNWGGGADTQY

D gene: -
J gene: TRBJ2-2
V gene: TRBV13
CDR3 protein: ASSPNTGELF

D gene: TRBD1
J gene: TRBJ2-7
V gene: TRBV10-3
CDR3 protein: ATSDVDRGKYEQY

D gene: -
J gene: TRBJ2-5
V gene: TRBV28
CDR3 protein: ASRGRREETQY